Each of the 22 T cell receptor beta chains below was sequenced from the same sample in a study of cytomegalovirus exposure and HLA in healthy donors. The PCR was carried out with 60 Vbeta primers and 13 Jbeta primers. Some clones are missing from TCRdb's copy, which holds only in-frame ones; the method was immunoSEQ multiplex PCR. The specimen's table records around 100,000 clones. The sequenced sample was PBMCs. These receptors were taken from a young man in good health and CMV-seronegative.

The rearrangement uses TRBV5-6 and TRBJ2-3; TRBD1 agrees at 12 bases. V dropped 8 bases and J dropped 4; count of bases not matched to a gene: 8. This CDR3 has 15 residues. Germline V CDR1 and CDR2: SGHDT, YYEEEE. The DNA of the CDR3 is TGTGCCAGTTCACCCGGGACAGGGGGCCCAGATACGCAGTATTTT. Translated, it gives CASSPGTGGPDTQYF.

The V call is TRBV6-5, the J call TRBJ1-1; 12 positions agree with TRBD1. V was clipped by 7 bases and J by 10 bases; unmatched bases: 7. In germline, CDR1 is MNHEY, CDR2 SVGAGI. The CDR3 contains 13 residues. CDR3 region: CASTGTGGFGAFF. In nucleotides, the CDR3 is TGTGCCAGCACTGGGACAGGGGGCTTTGGAGCTTTCTTT.

The chain links TRBV7-9 to TRBJ2-2, with 9 bases matching TRBD1. V dropped 7 bases and J dropped 8; count of bases not matched to a gene: 5. Germline assignment: CDR1 SEHNR and CDR2 FQNEAQ (reference sequence). The CDR3 covers 13 residues. CDR3 loop: CASKQGASGELFF. DNA for the CDR3: TGTGCCAGCAAACAGGGGGCGAGTGGGGAGCTGTTTTTT.

V is TRBV12-2 and J is TRBJ2-4; TRBD2 is the table's D call and was not checked against the DNA. TRBV12-2 is a known pseudogene. The CDR3 sequence is 17 residues long. The CDR3 loop reads CASRLACRRGGCYIQYF. In DNA form, the CDR3 reads TGTGCAAGTCGCTTAGCGTGCAGGCGGGGGGGCTGTTACATTCAGTACTTC.

The chain employs TRBV19 and TRBJ1-5; possible D gene TRBD1, 5 bases. V lost 3 bases and J 0 bases, leaving 12 bases between the germline ends. The CDR3 covers 16 residues. Germline CDR1 is LNHDA and CDR2 is SQIVND (reference sequence). In nucleotides, the CDR3 is TGTGCCAGTAGTATTTGGGGGGGAGATAGCAATCAGCCCCAGCATTTT. The encoded protein is CASSIWGGDSNQPQHF.

CDR3 DNA sequence: TGTGCCAGCAGCCCAACGGGACACACAGATACGCAGTATTTT. As protein: CASSPTGHTDTQYF. This chain links TRBV5-4 with TRBJ2-3; D perhaps matches TRBD1 (6 bases). The ends were cut back, 4 bases at V and 2 bases at J, with 11 bases in the middle. The V gene's germline CDR1 is SGHNT and CDR2 YYREEE (reference sequence). The CDR3 sequence is 14 residues long.

This chain joins TRBV2 and TRBJ1-5; 7 nucleotides align to TRBD1. This CDR3 region has 14 residues. Germline V gives CDR1 SNHLY, CDR2 FYNNEI. Germline trimming cut 4 bases from V and 6 bases from J; bases unmatched to any gene: 6. The CDR3, as DNA: TGTGCCAGCAGTGCGTCGACAGGGACTCAGCCCCAGCATTTT. It specifies CASSASTGTQPQHF.

CDR3 DNA sequence: TGCGCCAGCAGCTCTGGGACTAGCGGGGGTGTAGATACGCAGTATTTT. Its protein product is CASSSGTSGGVDTQYF. The rearrangement joins TRBV5-1 to TRBJ2-3; 14 bases match TRBD2. V gave up 3 bases and J gave up 5 bases; unmatched junction bases: 5. There are 16 residues in the CDR3. Germline V gene lookup returns CDR1 SGHRS and CDR2 YFSETQ.

This chain uses TRBV7-3 with TRBJ2-3, with a tentative D call TRBD2 (5 bases). Germline V gives CDR1 SGHTA, CDR2 FQGTGA. This CDR3 spans 15 amino acids. Trimming cost V 5 bases and J 2 bases, with 14 bases left between them. The CDR3 loop reads CASSRGQTNTDTQYF. For the CDR3, the DNA is TGTGCCAGCAGCCGAGGGCAGACCAACACAGATACGCAGTATTTT.

This chain links TRBV6-1 with TRBJ1-6; the D gene is possibly TRBD1 (5 bases). V lost 7 bases to trimming and J lost 8 bases, with 18 bases between them. Germline assignment: CDR1 MNHNS and CDR2 SASEGT. The CDR3 spans 15 residues. In DNA form, the CDR3 reads TGTGCCAGCATCCTTCAGGGCCTCTTGTATTCACCCCTCCACTTT. Protein sequence: CASILQGLLYSPLHF.

The chain links TRBV7-9 to TRBJ2-2; D perhaps matches TRBD2 (7 bases). Trimming cost V 0 bases and J 6 bases, with 14 bases left between them. Germline V lookup: CDR1 SEHNR, CDR2 FQNEAQ (reference sequence). CDR3 length equals 16 residues. The CDR3 protein is CASSLALWGGAGELFF. In nucleotides, the CDR3 is TGTGCCAGCAGCTTAGCGCTCTGGGGGGGCGCCGGGGAGCTGTTTTTT.

This chain joins TRBV2 and TRBJ1-4; a possible D gene is TRBD1 (6 bases). CDR3 length: 14 amino acids. V was cut by 4 bases and J by 8 bases, with 14 bases left in between. The V gene's germline CDR1 is SNHLY and CDR2 FYNNEI. The CDR3: CASSVAGGEEKLFF. The CDR3 nucleotides are TGTGCCAGCAGTGTAGCTGGGGGCGAAGAAAAACTGTTTTTT.

V and J are TRBV6-1 and TRBJ1-1; no clear D gene. V lost 2 bases, J lost 6 bases, and 10 bases lay in between. Germline V lookup: CDR1 MNHNS, CDR2 SASEGT. The CDR3 length is 13 residues. The CDR3 region is CASSERAEAEAFF. CDR3 DNA: TGTGCCAGCAGTGAACGGGCGGAGGCTGAAGCTTTCTTT.

V is TRBV7-3 and J is TRBJ2-5, with 11 bases matching TRBD2. The CDR3 length is 14 residues. Germline V gene lookup returns CDR1 SGHTA and CDR2 FQGTGA. The trim removed 3 bases at V and 5 bases at J, leaving 2 bases unmatched. The CDR3 loop is CASSFSGGEETQYF. The CDR3 DNA reads as TGTGCCAGCAGCTTTAGCGGGGGGGAGGAGACCCAGTACTTC.

The chain links TRBV5-1 to TRBJ1-1; TRBD1 agrees at 9 bases. V lost 4 bases to trimming and J lost 5 bases; unmatched junction nucleotides: 9. In germline, CDR1 is SGHRS, CDR2 YFSETQ. The CDR3 loop spans 15 amino acids. The CDR3 loop is CASSRSGQGTTEAFF. CDR3 in DNA: TGCGCCAGCAGCCGCTCGGGACAGGGAACGACTGAAGCTTTCTTT.

The rearrangement links TRBV4-2 to TRBJ1-6, with 9 nucleotides matching TRBD1. J gave up 9 bases and V 2 bases, and 17 bases lay outside the gene matches. There are 19 residues in the CDR3. Germline CDR1 and CDR2: LGHNA and YNFKEQ. The DNA of the CDR3 is TGTGCCAGCAGCCAACTAAGACCCGGGACAGGGAGTTTTCCTTCACCCCTCCACTTT. This encodes CASSQLRPGTGSFPSPLHF.

As regards this clone: This sample includes further DNA sequences coding for the same CDR3. V is TRBV5-1 and J is TRBJ1-1, with TRBD1 matching over 10 bases. Germline V lookup: CDR1 SGHRS, CDR2 YFSETQ. The V gene end was trimmed by 0 bases and the J gene end by 5 bases; junction bases not matched to a gene: 1. This CDR3 has 14 residues. The CDR3 DNA follows: TGCGCCAGCAGCTTGGGGACAGGGGGGACTGAAGCTTTCTTT. Amino acid sequence: CASSLGTGGTEAFF.

The genes are TRBV9 and TRBJ2-5, with D unresolved. V was cut by 0 bases and J by 5 bases, with 11 bases left in between. The CDR3 spans 14 residues. Germline lookup yields CDR1 SGDLS and CDR2 YYNGEE. CDR3 bases: TGTGCCAGCAGCGTAGATTTAGCTACGGAGACCCAGTACTTC. This gives the protein CASSVDLATETQYF.

The CDR3: CASSFRGLHEQYF. The CDR3 nucleotides are TGTGCCAGCAGTTTCAGGGGGCTTCACGAGCAGTACTTC. This chain uses TRBV28 with TRBJ2-7; 8 positions match TRBD1. J gave up 5 bases and V 3 bases, and 3 bases lay outside the gene matches. This CDR3 spans 13 amino acids. Germline V lookup: CDR1 MDHEN, CDR2 SYDVKM.

With regard to this clone: One end of the junction varies from germline; a read error may be responsible. This chain uses TRBV30 with TRBJ1-3; D might be TRBD1 (5 bases). This CDR3 comprises 13 residues. Per germline, CDR1 GTSNPN and CDR2 SVGIG (reference sequence). The CDR3 region is CAWSQGSGNTIYF. The CDR3 DNA is TGTGCCTGGAGCCAGGGTTCTGGAAACACTATATATTTT.

The chain links TRBV5-1 to TRBJ2-3; 9 bases match TRBD1. From germline, CDR1 is SGHRS and CDR2 YFSETQ. This CDR3 is 19 amino acids long. The J segment lost 0 bases and the V segment lost 0 bases, leaving 11 bases of the junction unmatched. For the CDR3, the DNA is TGCGCCAGCAGCTTGGTCCCCTCAGCGGGGACAGGGAGCACAGATACGCAGTATTTT. The encoded protein is CASSLVPSAGTGSTDTQYF.

This rearrangement joins TRBV19 to TRBJ1-4; 9 nucleotides agree with TRBD1. The CDR3 totals 14 residues. CDR1 LNHDA and CDR2 SQIVND come from the germline V gene (reference sequence). J gave up 8 bases and V 5 bases, and 6 bases lay outside the gene matches. CDR3 protein: CASSLQGAGEKLFF. The CDR3 DNA follows: TGTGCCAGTAGTCTACAGGGGGCGGGAGAAAAACTGTTTTTT.